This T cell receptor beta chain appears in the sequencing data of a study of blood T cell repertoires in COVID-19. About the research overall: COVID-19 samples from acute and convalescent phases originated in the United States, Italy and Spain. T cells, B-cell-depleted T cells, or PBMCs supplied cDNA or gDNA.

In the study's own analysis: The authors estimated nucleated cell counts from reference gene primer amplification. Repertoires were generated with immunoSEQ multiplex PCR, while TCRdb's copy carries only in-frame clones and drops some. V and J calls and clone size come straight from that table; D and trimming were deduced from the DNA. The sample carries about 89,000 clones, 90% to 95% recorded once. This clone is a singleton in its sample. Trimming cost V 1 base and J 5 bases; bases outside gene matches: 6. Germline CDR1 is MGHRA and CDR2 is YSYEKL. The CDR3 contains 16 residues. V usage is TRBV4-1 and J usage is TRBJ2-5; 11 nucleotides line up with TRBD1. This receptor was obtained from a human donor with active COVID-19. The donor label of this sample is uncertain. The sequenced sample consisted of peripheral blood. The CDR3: CASSQVRTGGFETQYF. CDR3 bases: TGCGCCAGCAGCCAAGTCCGGACAGGGGGCTTTGAGACCCAGTACTTC.